The present T cell receptor (beta chain) was sequenced within a study of tumor-infiltrating lymphocytes in primary liver carcinoma (dated by TCRdb to 2016 to 2017). Regarding the research as a whole: The five patients, three men and two women aged 30 to 69 years, had hepatocellular carcinoma (four) or combined HCC and intrahepatic cholangiocarcinoma (one). Tumors of the five patients were stage T1-T3 N0M0 with maximum diameters of about 4.2 to 10 cm. Each sample produced roughly 3.5 to 8 million productive TCRbeta reads, and read depth showed no significant difference between tissue types. TCRbeta repertoire sequencing, expression microarrays and whole-exome sequencing were combined in the study across five regions of each liver tumor, with adjacent normal tissue and blood also included. A total of 35 specimens from 5 patients, comprising about 25 tumor regions, 5 adjacent noncancerous liver tissues and 5 peripheral blood samples, were covered by TCRbeta repertoire sequencing. Agilent mRNA microarray profiling was performed on the approximately 25 tumor region samples to relate TCRbeta repertoire diversity to the local molecular phenotype. Reproducibility between technical replicate repertoires was high, with correlation coefficients above 0.95 and mean shared-clone rates roughly 0.91.

This clonotype was seen repeatedly, ten times or more. Its antigen has not been determined. Base qualities are not provided; no much larger clone lies one nucleotide away. Total RNA and DNA were co-extracted without cell sorting from approximately 20-30 mg of bulk tissue using the AllPrep DNA/RNA mini kit. Between late 2015 and 2016, 5 or 6 patients in China with histopathologically diagnosed primary liver carcinoma had their tumors surgically resected. Patients had chronic HBV infection and were treatment-naive at sampling. Five spatially separated regions were sampled per tumor: superior, inferior, left-lateral and right-lateral poles, plus the tumor centre. Histological examination found more than 75% viable tumor cells in every tumor sample. Fresh tumor and adjacent tissue pieces were bisected, with one half stored in RNAlater at -80 degrees C and the other half sent for histology. Beyond this particular receptor, the publication reports: Comparison of CD4+ and CD8+ T cell repertoires was precluded by the use of bulk unsorted samples. The study included only a few patients, and the authors note findings should be validated in a larger study. Only about 7-25% of top clones were found in all five regions of a tumor, suggesting spatial heterogeneity of tumor-infiltrating T cells. Repertoire overlap was higher between tumor regions (mean about 35%) than tumor-adjacent (approximately 17%) or tumor-blood (about 14%) pairs, consistent with antigen-driven expansion. Compared with blood, tumors had a significantly larger share of the repertoire taken up by the top 250 clones (p = 0.039). Only the TCR beta chain was sequenced, which likely underestimates true repertoire diversity because unpaired alpha chains were not captured.

The CDR3, from cysteine to phenylalanine, totals 14 residues. Kept here is only the CDR3 DNA, which spans 42 bases and is read in frame from base 1. V trim: 7 bases; J trim: 2 bases; unmatched bases: 7. CDR1 MDHEN and CDR2 SYDVKM were looked up in the germline V gene. Starting from approximately 460 ng total RNA, TCRbeta-specific cDNA was produced by reverse transcription with a constant-region primer and ProtoScript II reverse transcriptase. Construction of the TCRbeta libraries relied on three nested rounds of multiplex PCR, following a slightly modified ARM-PCR procedure. Multiplex TRBV1-TRBV30 forward primers and a Cbeta reverse primer were used in the first two PCR rounds, each of which was run for 9 to 11 cycles. Sample barcodes and Illumina adapters were added in a final 25-cycle PCR with Deep VentR polymerase. Before sequencing, amplicons of 200-500 bp were gel-purified using a QIAquick gel extraction kit. The TCRbeta amplicons were sequenced with 250-bp paired-end reads on an Illumina HiSeq 2500. Regarding the original processing steps: Reads were quality-trimmed with Trimmomatic v0.33, and paired reads were merged with FLASH v1.2.11 to recover full CDR3 sequences. V, D and J germline segments were assigned to the rearranged TCRbeta sequences by MiGEC v1.2.1b. Clonotype statistics and Shannon-Wiener diversity indices were computed with VDJtools v1.0.0. Except for diversity analysis, only the 250 most abundant clonotypes of each sample were used in subsequent analyses to reduce sampling bias. Using fastp trimming at Q25 and MiXCR clonotype assembly, TCRdb reanalyzed the public sequencing data and kept in-frame beta chains. Duplicate CDR3 protein sequences are folded into a single record with the most common DNA and genes. TCRdb's processing, not the authors', yielded these V and J calls. The sample table lists about 99,000 distinct CDR3 sequences, around 63% of them with a count of one. The ten largest clones add up to 9.5% of the sample.

The chain employs TRBV28 and TRBJ1-1; 7 central bases correspond to TRBD1. The sample was liver tumor tissue from sampling region 5. Per the publication, the cell subset or site label means: tumor region T5, tumor centre. The clonotype was recovered from a woman in her fifties or sixties with primary liver carcinoma and hepatitis B virus infection. The CDR3 protein is CASKAGQRNTEAFF. The nucleotides are TGTGCCAGCAAGGCGGGACAGCGAAACACTGAAGCTTTCTTT.